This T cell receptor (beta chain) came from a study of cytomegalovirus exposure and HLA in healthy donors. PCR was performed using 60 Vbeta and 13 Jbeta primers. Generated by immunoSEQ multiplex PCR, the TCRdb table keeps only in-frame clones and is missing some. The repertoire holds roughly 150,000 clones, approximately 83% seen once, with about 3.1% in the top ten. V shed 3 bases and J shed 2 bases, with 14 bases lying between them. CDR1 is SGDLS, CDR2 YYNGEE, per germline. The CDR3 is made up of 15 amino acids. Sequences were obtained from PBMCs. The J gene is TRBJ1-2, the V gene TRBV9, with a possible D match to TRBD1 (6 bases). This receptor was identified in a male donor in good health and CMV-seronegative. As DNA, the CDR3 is TGTGCCAGCAGCGGTAACAGGGACCCCAACTATGGCTACACCTTC. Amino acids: CASSGNRDPNYGYTF.